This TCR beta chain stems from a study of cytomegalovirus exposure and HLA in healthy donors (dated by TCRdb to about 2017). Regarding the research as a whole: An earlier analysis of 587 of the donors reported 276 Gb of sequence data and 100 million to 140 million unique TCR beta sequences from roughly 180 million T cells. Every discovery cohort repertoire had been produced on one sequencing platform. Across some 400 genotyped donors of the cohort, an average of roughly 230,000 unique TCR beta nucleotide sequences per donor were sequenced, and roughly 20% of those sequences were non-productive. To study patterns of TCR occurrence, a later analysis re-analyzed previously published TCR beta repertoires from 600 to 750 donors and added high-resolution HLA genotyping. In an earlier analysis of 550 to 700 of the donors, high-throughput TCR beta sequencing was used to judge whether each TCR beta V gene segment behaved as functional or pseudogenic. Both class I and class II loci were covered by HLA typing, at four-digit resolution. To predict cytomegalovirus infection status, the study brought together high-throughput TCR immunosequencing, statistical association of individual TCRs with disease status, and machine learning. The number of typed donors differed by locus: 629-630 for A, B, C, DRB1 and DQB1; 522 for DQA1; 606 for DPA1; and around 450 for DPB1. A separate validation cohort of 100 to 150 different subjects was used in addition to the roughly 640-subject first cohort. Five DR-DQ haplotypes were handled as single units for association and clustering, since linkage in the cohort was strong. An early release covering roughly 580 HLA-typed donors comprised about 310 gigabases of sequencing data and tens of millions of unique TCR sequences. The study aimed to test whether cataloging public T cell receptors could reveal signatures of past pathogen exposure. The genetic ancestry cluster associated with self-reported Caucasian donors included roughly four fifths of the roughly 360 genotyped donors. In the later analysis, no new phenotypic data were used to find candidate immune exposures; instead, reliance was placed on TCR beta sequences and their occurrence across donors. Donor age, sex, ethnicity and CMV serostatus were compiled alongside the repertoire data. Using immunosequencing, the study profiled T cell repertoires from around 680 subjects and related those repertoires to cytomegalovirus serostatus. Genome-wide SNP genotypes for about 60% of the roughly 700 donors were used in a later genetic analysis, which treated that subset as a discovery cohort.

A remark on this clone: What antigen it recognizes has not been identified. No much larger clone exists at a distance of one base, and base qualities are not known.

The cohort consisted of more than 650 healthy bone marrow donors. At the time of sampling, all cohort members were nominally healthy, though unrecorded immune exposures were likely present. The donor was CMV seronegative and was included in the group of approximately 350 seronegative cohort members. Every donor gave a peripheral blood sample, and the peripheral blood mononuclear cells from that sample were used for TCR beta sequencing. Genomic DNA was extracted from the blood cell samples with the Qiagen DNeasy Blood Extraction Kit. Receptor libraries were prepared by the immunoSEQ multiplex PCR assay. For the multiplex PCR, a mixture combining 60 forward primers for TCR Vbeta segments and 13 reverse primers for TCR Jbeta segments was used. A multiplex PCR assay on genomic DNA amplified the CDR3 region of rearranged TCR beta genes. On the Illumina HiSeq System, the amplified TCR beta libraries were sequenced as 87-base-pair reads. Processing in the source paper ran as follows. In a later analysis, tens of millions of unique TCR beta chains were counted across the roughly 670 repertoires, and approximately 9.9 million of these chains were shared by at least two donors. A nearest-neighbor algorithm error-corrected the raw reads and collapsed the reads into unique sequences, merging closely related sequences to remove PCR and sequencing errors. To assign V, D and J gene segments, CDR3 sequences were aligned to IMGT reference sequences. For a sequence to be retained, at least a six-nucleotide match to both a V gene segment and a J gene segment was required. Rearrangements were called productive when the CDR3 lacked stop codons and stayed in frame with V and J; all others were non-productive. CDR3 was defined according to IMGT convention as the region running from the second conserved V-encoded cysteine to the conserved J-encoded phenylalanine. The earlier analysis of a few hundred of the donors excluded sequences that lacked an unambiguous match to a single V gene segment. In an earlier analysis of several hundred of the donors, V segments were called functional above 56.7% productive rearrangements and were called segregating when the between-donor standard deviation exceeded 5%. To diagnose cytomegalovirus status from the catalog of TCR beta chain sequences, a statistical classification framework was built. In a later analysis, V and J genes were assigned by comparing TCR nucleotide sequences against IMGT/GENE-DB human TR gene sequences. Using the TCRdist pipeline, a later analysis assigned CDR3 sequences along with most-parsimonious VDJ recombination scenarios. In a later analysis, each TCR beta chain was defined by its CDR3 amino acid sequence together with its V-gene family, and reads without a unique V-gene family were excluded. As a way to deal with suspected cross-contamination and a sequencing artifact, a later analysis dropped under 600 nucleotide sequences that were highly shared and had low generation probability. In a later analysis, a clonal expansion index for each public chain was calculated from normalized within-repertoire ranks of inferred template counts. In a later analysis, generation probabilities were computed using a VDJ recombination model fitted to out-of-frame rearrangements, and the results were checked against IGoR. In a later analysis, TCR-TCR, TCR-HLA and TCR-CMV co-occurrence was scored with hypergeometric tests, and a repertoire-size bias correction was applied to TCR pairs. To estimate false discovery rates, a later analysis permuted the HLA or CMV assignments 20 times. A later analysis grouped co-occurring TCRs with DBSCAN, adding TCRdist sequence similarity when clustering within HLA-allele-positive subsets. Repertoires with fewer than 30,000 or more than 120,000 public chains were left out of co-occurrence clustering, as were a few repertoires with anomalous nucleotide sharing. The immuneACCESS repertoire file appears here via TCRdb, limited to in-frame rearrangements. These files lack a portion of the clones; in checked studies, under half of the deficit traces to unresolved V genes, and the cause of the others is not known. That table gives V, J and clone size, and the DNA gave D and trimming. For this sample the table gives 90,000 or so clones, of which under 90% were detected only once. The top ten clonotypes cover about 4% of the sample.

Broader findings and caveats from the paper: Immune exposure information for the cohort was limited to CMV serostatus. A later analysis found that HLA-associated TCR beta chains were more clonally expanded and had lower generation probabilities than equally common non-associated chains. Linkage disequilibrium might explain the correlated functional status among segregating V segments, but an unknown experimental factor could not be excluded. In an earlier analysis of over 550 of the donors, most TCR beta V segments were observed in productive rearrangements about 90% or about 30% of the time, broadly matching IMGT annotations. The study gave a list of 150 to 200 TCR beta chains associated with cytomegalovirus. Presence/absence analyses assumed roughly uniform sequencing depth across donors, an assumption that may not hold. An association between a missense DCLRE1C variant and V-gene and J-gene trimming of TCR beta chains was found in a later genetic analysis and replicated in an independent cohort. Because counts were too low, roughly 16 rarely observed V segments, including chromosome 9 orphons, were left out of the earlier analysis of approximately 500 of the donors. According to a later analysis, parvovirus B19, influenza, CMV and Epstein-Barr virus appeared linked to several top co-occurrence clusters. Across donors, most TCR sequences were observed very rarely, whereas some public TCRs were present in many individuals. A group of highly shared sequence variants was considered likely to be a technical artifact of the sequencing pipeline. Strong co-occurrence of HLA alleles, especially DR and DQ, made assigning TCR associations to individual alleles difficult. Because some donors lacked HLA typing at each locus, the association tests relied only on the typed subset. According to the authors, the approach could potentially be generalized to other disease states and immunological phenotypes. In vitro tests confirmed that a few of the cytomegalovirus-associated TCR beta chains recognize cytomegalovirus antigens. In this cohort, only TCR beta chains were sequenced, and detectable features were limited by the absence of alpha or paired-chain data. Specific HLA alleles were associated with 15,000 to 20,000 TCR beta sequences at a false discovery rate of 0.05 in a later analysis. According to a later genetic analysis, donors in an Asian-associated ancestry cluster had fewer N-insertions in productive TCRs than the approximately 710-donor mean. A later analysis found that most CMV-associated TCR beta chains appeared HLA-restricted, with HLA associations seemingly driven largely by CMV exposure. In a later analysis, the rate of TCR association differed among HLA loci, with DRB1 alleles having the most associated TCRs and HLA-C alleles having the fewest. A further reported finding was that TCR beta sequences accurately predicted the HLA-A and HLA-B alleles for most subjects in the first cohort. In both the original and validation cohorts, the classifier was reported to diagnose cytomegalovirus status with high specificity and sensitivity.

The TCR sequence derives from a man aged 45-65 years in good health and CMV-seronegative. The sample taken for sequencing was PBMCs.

CDR3 reads: CASSPTRPDGNTIYF. The DNA reads TGTGCCAGCTCACCCACCAGGCCGGATGGAAACACCATATATTTT. The chain is assembled from TRBV18 and TRBJ1-3, with the D gene not clear enough to name. A distance of 12 bases separates the germline ends of V and J, which lose 3 bases and 3 bases respectively. CDR3 length: 15 amino acids, cysteine to phenylalanine. Just CDR3 DNA is preserved here, 45 bases in frame from base 1. The germline V gene sets CDR1 to KGHSH and CDR2 to LQKENI.